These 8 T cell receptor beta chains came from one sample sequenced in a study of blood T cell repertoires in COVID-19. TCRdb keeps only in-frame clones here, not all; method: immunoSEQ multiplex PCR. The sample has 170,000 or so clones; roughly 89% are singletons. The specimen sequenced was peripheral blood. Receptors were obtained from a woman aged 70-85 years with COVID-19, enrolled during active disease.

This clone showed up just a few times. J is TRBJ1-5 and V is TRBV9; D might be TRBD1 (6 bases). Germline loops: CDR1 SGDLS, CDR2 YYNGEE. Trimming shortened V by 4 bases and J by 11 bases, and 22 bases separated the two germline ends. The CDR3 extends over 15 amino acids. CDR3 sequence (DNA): TGTGCCAGCAGCCCAAGAGGACAGAGTTCGGAGGCCCAGCATTTT. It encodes CASSPRGQSSEAQHF.

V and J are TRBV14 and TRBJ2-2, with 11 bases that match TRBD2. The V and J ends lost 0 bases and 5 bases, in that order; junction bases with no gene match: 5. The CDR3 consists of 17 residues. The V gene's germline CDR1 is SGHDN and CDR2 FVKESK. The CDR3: CASSQERLAGPTGELFF. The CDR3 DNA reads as TGTGCCAGCAGCCAAGAAAGACTAGCGGGGCCAACCGGGGAGCTGTTTTTT.

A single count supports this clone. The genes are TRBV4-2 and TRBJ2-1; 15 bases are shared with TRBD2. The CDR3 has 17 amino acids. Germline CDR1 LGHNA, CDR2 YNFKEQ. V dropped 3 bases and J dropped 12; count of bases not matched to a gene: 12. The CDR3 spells CASSHPSGTSGRNGQFF. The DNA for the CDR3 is TGTGCCAGCAGCCACCCCTCGGGGACTAGCGGGAGGAACGGGCAGTTCTTC.

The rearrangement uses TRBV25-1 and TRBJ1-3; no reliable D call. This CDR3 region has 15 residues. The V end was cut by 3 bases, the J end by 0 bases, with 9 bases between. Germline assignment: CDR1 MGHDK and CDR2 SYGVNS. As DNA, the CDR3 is TGTGCCAGCAGTGATCCTTTCTCCTCTGGAAACACCATATATTTT. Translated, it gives CASSDPFSSGNTIYF.

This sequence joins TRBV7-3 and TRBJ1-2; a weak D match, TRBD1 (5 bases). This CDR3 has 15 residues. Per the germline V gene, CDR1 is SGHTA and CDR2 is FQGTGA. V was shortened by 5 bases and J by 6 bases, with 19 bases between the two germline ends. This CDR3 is CASSLTGEARHGYTF. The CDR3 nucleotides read TGTGCCAGCAGCCTTACGGGGGAGGCGCGGCATGGCTACACCTTC.

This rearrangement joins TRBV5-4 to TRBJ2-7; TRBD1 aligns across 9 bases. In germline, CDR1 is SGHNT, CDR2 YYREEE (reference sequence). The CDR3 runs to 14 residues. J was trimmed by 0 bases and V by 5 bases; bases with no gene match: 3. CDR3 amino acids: CASSRDRASYEQYF. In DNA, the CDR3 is TGTGCCAGCAGTAGGGACAGGGCCTCCTACGAGCAGTACTTC.

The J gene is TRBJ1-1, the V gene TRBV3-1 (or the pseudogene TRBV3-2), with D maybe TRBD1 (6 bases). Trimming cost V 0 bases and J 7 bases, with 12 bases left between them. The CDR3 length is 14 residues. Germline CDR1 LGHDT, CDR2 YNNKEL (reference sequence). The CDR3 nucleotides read TGTGCCAGCAGCCAAGATTATAGGGGGATTGAAGCTTTCTTT. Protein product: CASSQDYRGIEAFF.

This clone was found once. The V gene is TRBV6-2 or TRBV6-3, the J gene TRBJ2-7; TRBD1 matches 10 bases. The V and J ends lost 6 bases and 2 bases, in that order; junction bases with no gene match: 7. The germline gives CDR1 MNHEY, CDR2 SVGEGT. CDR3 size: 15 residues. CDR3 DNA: TGTGCCAGCAGCTTACCCGGGACAGGGGCCTACGAGCAGTACTTC. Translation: CASSLPGTGAYEQYF.